Sequencing of this TCR beta chain was carried out in a study of cytomegalovirus exposure and HLA in healthy donors. About this clone: Its antigen is not identified.

Findings and caveats of the study: Later analysis associated a missense DCLRE1C variant with TCR beta V- and J-gene trimming. On later analysis, the bulk of CMV-associated TCR beta chains appeared to be HLA-restricted. Later, an analysis showed that TCR beta chains associated with HLA were more clonally expanded than others that were equally common.

It was with 60 Vbeta and 13 Jbeta primers that the PCR ran. Profiled with immunoSEQ multiplex PCR; TCRdb holds only in-frame clones, not every one. The sample's table shows some 150,000 clones. Sequences were obtained from PBMCs. This sequence was found in a man in his forties or fifties in good health and CMV-seronegative.

The CDR3 region is CASSPGQGVNYGYTF. DNA for the CDR3: TGTGCCAGCAGCCCGGGGCAGGGGGTCAACTATGGCTACACCTTC. The rearrangement joins TRBV7-9 to TRBJ1-2; 7 nucleotides match TRBD1. The V segment lost 5 bases and the J segment 2 bases; nucleotides outside the gene matches: 8. The CDR3 covers 15 residues. The germline CDR1 and CDR2 sequences are SEHNR and FQNEAQ (reference sequence).